These 25 T cell receptor beta chains originate from one sample sequenced in a study of immune cell composition in non-small cell lung cancer. The table came from immunoSEQ multiplex PCR; TCRdb's copy has only in-frame clones and leaves some out. The repertoire holds about 2,100 clones, roughly 81% seen once, with roughly 25% in the top ten. Sequencing used lung tumor tissue. The source is a human donor with non-small cell lung cancer.

In its sample, this clone was seen a few times. The V and J genes are TRBV7-9 and TRBJ1-2; tentative D call: TRBD1 (6 bases). Germline CDR1 SEHNR, CDR2 FQNEAQ (reference sequence). CDR3 size: 13 residues. The ends were cut back, 3 bases at V and 8 bases at J, with 13 bases in the middle. CDR3 in DNA: TGTGCCAGCAGCTTGGGCCGGACAGAAGGCTACACCTTC. Protein: CASSLGRTEGYTF.

DNA of the CDR3: TGTGCCAGCAGTCACTTCATTGGTACGCAGTATTTT. It is translated as CASSHFIGTQYF. The chain couples TRBV27 to TRBJ2-3; no reliable D call. The germline CDR1 and CDR2 sequences are MNHEY and SMNVEV (reference sequence). Deletions cut 5 bases from V and 8 bases from J, with 11 bases between. CDR3 length: 12 amino acids.

The V gene is TRBV9, the J gene TRBJ1-4; 10 bases are a match to TRBD1. V shed 5 bases, J shed 6 bases, and the junction held 10 bases outside the gene matches. The CDR3 sequence is 16 residues long. Germline V gene data show CDR1 as SGDLS and CDR2 as YYNGEE. DNA for the CDR3: TGTGCCAGCAGGGAAATTGGGGGGACAGGGGATGAAAAACTGTTTTTT. The encoded protein is CASREIGGTGDEKLFF.

V usage is TRBV7-9 and J usage is TRBJ2-1; 7 bases line up with TRBD2. Germline loops: CDR1 SEHNR, CDR2 FQNEAQ (reference sequence). This CDR3 region has 15 residues. Germline trimming cut 1 base from V and 5 bases from J; bases unmatched to any gene: 5. The CDR3 region is CASSLVGGYDNEQFF. The CDR3 nucleotides are TGTGCCAGCAGCTTAGTCGGGGGGTACGACAATGAGCAGTTCTTC.

The V gene is TRBV6-5, the J gene TRBJ2-1; D remains ambiguous. Germline V gene sequence: CDR1 MNHEY, CDR2 SVGAGI. The CDR3 has 14 amino acids. The V end lost 4 bases, the J end lost 9 bases, and 16 bases lay between the germline ends. CDR3 sequence (DNA): TGTGCCAGCAGTTTAGTCACGCCCAATGGTGAGCAGTTCTTC. This translates into CASSLVTPNGEQFF.

The rearrangement joins TRBV4-3 to TRBJ1-2; possible D gene TRBD1, 6 bases. CDR3 size: 17 residues. Germline CDR1 reads LGHNA; CDR2 reads YSLEER. The V end was cut by 0 bases, the J end by 4 bases, with 18 bases between. The CDR3 region is CASSQDLWQGRGYGYTF. In DNA form, the CDR3 reads TGCGCCAGCAGCCAAGATCTGTGGCAGGGGAGAGGCTATGGCTACACCTTC.

The V gene is TRBV6-6, the J gene TRBJ2-3, with a weak D call TRBD1 (6 bases). From germline, CDR1 is MNHNY and CDR2 SVGAGI (reference sequence). V lost 2 bases to trimming and J lost 6 bases, with 15 bases between them. CDR3 size: 15 residues. CDR3 nucleotides: TGTGCCAGCAGTTACGATGGGGGCGCAGGGGATACGCAGTATTTT. Residues: CASSYDGGAGDTQYF.

V and J are TRBV19 and TRBJ1-1; no clear D. Trimming pared 0 bases from V and 7 bases from J, leaving 12 bases between. From germline, CDR1 is LNHDA and CDR2 SQIVND (reference sequence). There are 14 residues in the CDR3. CDR3 sequence reads: CASSIDRGQGEAFF. The CDR3, as DNA: TGTGCCAGTAGTATAGATCGAGGGCAAGGTGAAGCTTTCTTT.

The chain employs TRBV7-6 and TRBJ2-5; D call uncertain. The CDR3 consists of 13 residues. The V end lost 2 bases, the J end lost 5 bases, and 9 bases lay between the germline ends. Germline values: CDR1 SGHVS, CDR2 FNYEAQ. CDR3 region: CASSLRGEETQYF. DNA for the CDR3: TGTGCCAGCAGCTTACGAGGCGAGGAGACCCAGTACTTC.

This chain links TRBV4-2 with TRBJ2-1; 8 bases fit TRBD2. The junction had 7 bases not matched to a gene; V was cut back by 0 bases and J by 6 bases. This CDR3 has 16 amino acids. Germline CDR1 and CDR2: LGHNA and YNFKEQ. Here the CDR3 DNA reads TGTGCCAGCAGCCAAGATCAGAGCGGGGGTATCAATGAGCAGTTCTTC. Encoded protein: CASSQDQSGGINEQFF.

This clone is large (0.1 to 1%). The rearrangement joins TRBV15 to TRBJ1-2; the D gene is possibly TRBD1 (5 bases). CDR3 length equals 12 residues. Germline V gives CDR1 LNHNV, CDR2 YYDKDF (reference sequence). Trimming took off 3 bases at V and 7 bases at J, with 9 bases between the two ends. The CDR3 sequence: CATSRSGPGYTF. The CDR3 region has the DNA TGTGCCACCAGCAGGTCAGGGCCTGGCTACACCTTC.

The V and J genes are TRBV14 and TRBJ2-3, with 10 positions matching TRBD1. After removal of 4 bases from V and 1 base from J, the junction contained 14 bases not matched to a gene. Germline V gives CDR1 SGHDN, CDR2 FVKESK. The CDR3 has 19 residues. For the CDR3, the DNA is TGTGCCAGCAGCCGAAAGGGGACAGGGGTGATTTCGGGCACAGATACGCAGTATTTT. Translating it yields CASSRKGTGVISGTDTQYF. The full variable domain, in which reference TRBV14 and TRBJ2-3 provide the parts outside the CDR3, is EAGVTQFPSHSVIEKGQTVTLRCDPISGHDNLYWYRRVMGKEIKFLLHFVKESKQDESGMPNNRFLAERTGGTYSTLKVQPAELEDSGVYFCASSRKGTGVISGTDTQYFGPGTRLTVL.

The rearrangement uses TRBV11-1 and TRBJ2-4; perhaps TRBD1 as D (6 bases). Germline CDR1 reads SGHAT; CDR2 reads FQDESV (reference sequence). Between the trimmed V and J ends, which lost 5 bases and 6 bases, there was a span of 17 bases. The CDR3 totals 15 residues. The CDR3 protein is CASSIRGQSPNIQYF. The CDR3 bases are TGTGCCAGCAGCATTCGAGGACAGAGTCCAAACATTCAGTACTTC. Supplemented by reference TRBV11-1 and TRBJ2-4, the full variable domain reads EAEVAQSPRYKITEKSQAVAFWCDPISGHATLYWYRQILGQGPELLVQFQDESVVDDSQLPKDRFSAERLKGVDSTLKIQPAELGDSAMYLCASSIRGQSPNIQYFGAGTRLSVL.

The genes are TRBV7-2 and TRBJ1-3; D might be TRBD1 (6 bases). Germline CDR1 and CDR2: SGHTA and FQGNSA. With 0 bases removed from V and 0 bases from J, the gap between germline ends came to 12 bases. This CDR3 spans 17 amino acids. Here the CDR3 DNA reads TGTGCCAGCAGCTTAGCGCGAGGACAGATCTCTGGAAACACCATATATTTT. This sequence encodes CASSLARGQISGNTIYF.

The chain joins TRBV9 to TRBJ2-2, with 14 bases lining up with TRBD2. The CDR3 contains 19 residues. Looked up from germline, CDR1 is SGDLS and CDR2 is YYNGEE. Trimming took 3 bases from V and 1 from J; bases not matched to a gene: 8. The CDR3 DNA is TGTGCCAGCAGCGAGGGGCAGACTAGCGGGAGGGTGAACACCGGGGAGCTGTTTTTT. Translating gives CASSEGQTSGRVNTGELFF.

In its sample, this clone was seen once. The genes are TRBV29-1 and TRBJ2-3; tentatively, D is TRBD1 (5 bases). The CDR3 is 15 amino acids. In germline, CDR1 is SQVTM, CDR2 ANQGSEA. Trimming left V 4 bases short and J 0 bases short, with 14 bases between. Here the CDR3 reads CSVGFGRGSTDTQYF. The DNA of the CDR3 is TGCAGCGTTGGGTTTGGAAGGGGTAGCACAGATACGCAGTATTTT.

The chain has TRBV7-8 and TRBJ2-5, with 10 bases fitting TRBD2. The CDR3 is made up of 15 amino acids. V lost 5 bases, J lost 5 bases, and 8 bases stayed unmatched. Germline V gene sequence: CDR1 SGHVS, CDR2 FQNEAQ. DNA of the CDR3: TGTGCCAGCAGCCCAGCGGGGGGGCTCCGGGAGACCCAGTACTTC. Protein: CASSPAGGLRETQYF. Using reference TRBV7-8 and TRBJ2-5 for the parts outside the CDR3, the full variable domain is GAGVSQSPRYKVAKRGQDVALRCDPISGHVSLFWYQQALGQGPEFLTYFQNEAQLDKSGLPSDRFFAERPEGSVSTLKIQRTQQEDSAVYLCASSPAGGLRETQYFGPGTRLLVL.

The chain recombines TRBV11-3 with TRBJ2-3; a weak D match, TRBD2 (6 bases). V dropped 4 bases and J dropped 2 bases, with 10 bases sitting between them. The CDR3 totals 14 residues. Germline V gene sequence: CDR1 SGHNT, CDR2 YENEEA. CDR3 coding DNA: TGTGCCAGCAGCTCGGGACTGTACACAGATACGCAGTATTTT. Its translation is CASSSGLYTDTQYF.

The CDR3 reads CASSEFGSGKETQYF. The CDR3 bases are TGTGCCAGCAGTGAATTTGGTAGCGGGAAAGAGACCCAGTACTTC. The rearrangement links TRBV25-1 to TRBJ2-5, with TRBD2 matching over 8 bases. CDR3 length equals 15 residues. CDR1 and CDR2 from the germline V gene are MGHDK and SYGVNS. V gave up 1 base and J gave up 3 bases; unmatched junction bases: 4. Together with reference TRBV25-1 and TRBJ2-5, the CDR3 gives the full variable domain: EADIYQTPRYLVIGTGKKITLECSQTMGHDKMYWYQQDPGMELHLIHYSYGVNSTEKGDLSSESTVSRIRTEHFPLTLESARPSHTSQYLCASSEFGSGKETQYFGPGTRLLVL.

This clone was recorded only once. The rearrangement links TRBV7-9 to TRBJ1-1; a weak D match, TRBD1 (6 bases). This CDR3 comprises 15 residues. V lost 7 bases and J lost 0, with 15 bases in between. Germline V gene data show CDR1 as SEHNR and CDR2 as FQNEAQ (reference sequence). The CDR3 DNA reads TGTGCCAGCAATAAATGGACAGAGATGAACACTGAAGCTTTCTTT. Translated: CASNKWTEMNTEAFF.

This clone was counted a single time. CDR3 region: CASSLGGQGTDTQYF. The CDR3 DNA sequence: TGTGCCAGCAGCTTAGGGGGACAGGGCACAGATACGCAGTATTTT. The chain combines TRBV7-9 with TRBJ2-3; 8 bases map to TRBD1. This CDR3 contains 15 residues. J was trimmed by 1 base and V by 1 base; bases with no gene match: 1. Germline lookup yields CDR1 SEHNR and CDR2 FQNEAQ (reference sequence).

This clone was detected a few times. The genes are TRBV27 and TRBJ2-3, with D possibly TRBD1 on 7 matching bases. Trimming took off 5 bases at V and 0 bases at J, with 18 bases between the two ends. Germline lookup yields CDR1 MNHEY and CDR2 SMNVEV (reference sequence). This CDR3 spans 17 amino acids. The CDR3 loop is CASSPRGTAASTDTQYF. The CDR3, as DNA: TGTGCCAGCAGTCCCCGCGGGACAGCCGCTAGCACAGATACGCAGTATTTT.

V gene TRBV19 combines with J gene TRBJ2-2; weak D call: TRBD2 (7 bases). V lost 4 bases and J 1 base, leaving 16 bases between the germline ends. Germline V gene sequence: CDR1 LNHDA, CDR2 SQIVND (reference sequence). The CDR3 totals 17 residues. CDR3 in DNA: TGTGCCAGTAGTAAGGGGGGAGGGCTAAAGAACACCGGGGAGCTGTTTTTT. It specifies CASSKGGGLKNTGELFF.

The chain is built from TRBV7-2 and TRBJ2-2, with D possibly TRBD1 on 5 matching bases. CDR3 length: 15 residues. V shed 0 bases and J shed 1 base, with 6 bases lying between them. Germline CDR1 and CDR2: SGHTA and FQGNSA. Here the CDR3 reads CASSLARENTGELFF. In DNA form, the CDR3 reads TGTGCCAGCAGCTTAGCCAGGGAGAACACCGGGGAGCTGTTTTTT.

In its sample, this clone is large (0.1 to 1%). This chain links TRBV29-1 with TRBJ1-2, with D unclear. Trimming took off 2 bases at V and 5 bases at J, with 9 bases between the two ends. CDR1 and CDR2 (germline): SQVTM, ANQGSEA. This CDR3 spans 12 amino acids. The CDR3 here is CSVETGSYGYTF. The CDR3 nucleotides read TGCAGCGTTGAAACCGGGTCGTATGGCTACACCTTC.